The clone carrying this TCR beta chain occurred once. The antigen is undetermined. The data are from a study of OX40 agonist ivuxolimab in advanced cancers. In the study overall: Participants, approximately 83% male, averaged about 56 years of age, ranging from about 23 to 79. Three patients got partial responses; one had hepatocellular carcinoma and two had cutaneous melanoma. Study findings and constraints: Clones of CD4+ and CD8+ blood T cells grew by week 6 at doses of 0.1 to 3.0 mg/kg. Normalized expansion of T-cell clones was also low for some nonresponders.

The CDR3 consists of 15 residues. J was trimmed by 4 bases and V by 5 bases; bases with no gene match: 10. Germline V lookup: CDR1 MNHEY, CDR2 SMNVEV (reference sequence). Sequenced by immunoSEQ multiplex PCR; TCRdb stores in-frame clones only, minus some. This sample carries tens of thousands of clones, roughly 88% of them seen once, and the ten largest clones take about 5%. The source is an adult with an advanced solid tumor such as melanoma, head and neck, liver or kidney cancer. This sample comprised CD4+ or CD8+ T cells sorted from blood, obtained in a trial of the OX40 agonist ivuxolimab. The V gene is TRBV27, the J gene TRBJ1-2; 7 bases are a match to TRBD1. The CDR3 DNA reads TGTGCCAGCAGTGCAGGGGGGACAGCGGTCTATGGCTACACCTTC. This encodes CASSAGGTAVYGYTF.